This T cell receptor (beta chain) was observed in a study of blood T cell repertoires in COVID-19. Study information: Samples came from the United States, Italy and Spain, spanning acute and convalescent COVID-19. Nucleic acid was either cDNA or gDNA, and it came from T cells, B-cell-depleted T cells, or PBMCs.

In the study's own analysis: Nucleated cell number was recorded as an estimate derived from reference gene primer amplification. This table comes from immunoSEQ multiplex PCR, and its TCRdb copy is limited to in-frame clones, with some not included. For V, J and clone size, that table is used; D and trimming come from the DNA. The top ten clones hold 3.5% to 4% of a sample with approximately 220,000 clones, 80% to 90% of them seen once. Cohorts were determined from participant-reported clinical history. The V and J ends lost 4 bases and 6 bases, in that order; junction bases with no gene match: 9. Germline V gene lookup returns CDR1 SGHRS and CDR2 YFSETQ. The CDR3 covers 16 residues.

What was sequenced was PBMCs or T cells enriched from blood (not recorded which). The chain recombines TRBV5-1 with TRBJ2-1; TRBD2 matches at 11 bases. The clonotype was recovered from a woman aged 40 to 50 with acute COVID-19. CDR3 in DNA: TGCGCCAGCAGCCCCCTCCTAGCGGGAGGTGTCAATGAGCAGTTCTTC. This gives the protein CASSPLLAGGVNEQFF.